The 12 T cell receptor beta chains below were found in one sample sequenced in a study of blood T cell repertoires in COVID-19. Sequenced by immunoSEQ multiplex PCR; TCRdb stores in-frame clones only, minus some. The sample holds over 120,000 clones, under 90% seen once. Sequences were obtained from peripheral blood. Source of these receptors: a human donor in a cohort sampled during active COVID-19.

In this sample, this clone turned up once. The rearrangement links TRBV5-8 to TRBJ2-1; D uncertain. The germline gives CDR1 SGHTS, CDR2 YDEGEE. This CDR3 is 14 amino acids long. The ends were cut back, 5 bases at V and 5 bases at J, with 14 bases in the middle. The CDR3 is CASSFAGSHNEQFF. The CDR3 region has the DNA TGTGCCAGCAGTTTCGCCGGGTCCCACAATGAGCAGTTCTTC. Based on the CDR3 plus reference TRBV5-8 and TRBJ2-1, the full variable domain is EAGVTQSPTHLIKTRGQQATLRCSPISGHTSVYWYQQALGLGLQFLLWYDEGEERNRGNFPPRFSGRQFPNYSSELNVNALELEDSALYLCASSFAGSHNEQFFGPGTRLTVL.

The rearrangement links TRBV19 to TRBJ2-7; D is unresolved. The CDR3 runs to 18 residues. Per the germline V gene, CDR1 is LNHDA and CDR2 is SQIVND (reference sequence). Deletions cut 5 bases from V and 3 bases from J, with 26 bases between. The CDR3 loop is CASSFSLGCPSRSYEQYV. The CDR3 DNA is TGTGCCAGTAGTTTCTCCCTTGGGTGCCCCTCAAGGAGCTACGAGCAGTACGTC.

This rearrangement joins TRBV4-3 to TRBJ1-4; TRBD1 is a possible D gene (5 bases). The CDR3 is 15 residues long. The V and J ends lost 2 bases and 8 bases respectively, with 15 bases between them. Germline loops: CDR1 LGHNA, CDR2 YSLEER. The CDR3 DNA follows: TGCGCCAGCAGCCAAACCGGCAGGGTTAGCGAAAAACTGTTTTTT. The encoded protein is CASSQTGRVSEKLFF.

The rearrangement uses TRBV5-1 and TRBJ1-2; D is possibly TRBD1 (6 bases). Germline V CDR1 and CDR2: SGHRS, YFSETQ. Trimming stripped 0 bases from V and 8 bases from J, with 11 bases between. CDR3 length: 13 amino acids. This chain's CDR3 is CASSLGGQLGYTF. CDR3 in DNA: TGCGCCAGCAGCTTGGGGGGGCAGCTCGGCTACACCTTC.

This clone was seen once. The chain uses TRBV24-1 and TRBJ2-5; 7 nucleotides match TRBD1. V lost 2 bases, J lost 2 bases, and 1 base stayed unmatched. This CDR3 has 14 residues. Germline assignment: CDR1 KGHDR and CDR2 SFDVKD. The CDR3 nucleotides read TGTGCCACCAGTGATTGGGGACAGCAAGAGACCCAGTACTTC. Amino acid sequence: CATSDWGQQETQYF.

V gene TRBV6-1 combines with J gene TRBJ2-1; 10 positions agree with TRBD2. The CDR3 covers 15 residues. V gave up 2 bases and J gave up 7 bases; unmatched junction bases: 5. Germline V lookup: CDR1 MNHNS, CDR2 SASEGT. The chain's CDR3 is CASSESQRGGNEQFF. CDR3 coding DNA: TGTGCCAGCAGTGAAAGCCAGCGGGGGGGGAATGAGCAGTTCTTC.

V usage is TRBV3-1 (or the pseudogene TRBV3-2) and J usage is TRBJ1-2, with TRBD1 as a possible D gene (6 bases). The CDR3 sequence is 15 residues long. V lost 5 bases to trimming and J lost 1 base, with 14 bases between them. Germline V gene data show CDR1 as LGHDT and CDR2 as YNNKEL (reference sequence). The CDR3: CASSFRLGGNYGYTF. The CDR3, as DNA: TGTGCCAGCAGCTTCAGGCTAGGGGGTAACTATGGCTACACCTTC.

This chain links TRBV11-3 with TRBJ1-3; TRBD1 aligns across 10 bases. The CDR3 contains 20 residues. The trim removed 1 base at V and 0 bases at J, leaving 12 bases unmatched. From germline, CDR1 is SGHNT and CDR2 YENEEA. As DNA, the CDR3 is TGTGCCAGCAGCTTAGGAGCCGGGACAGGGGTCCTGGGCTCTGGAAACACCATATATTTT. Protein sequence: CASSLGAGTGVLGSGNTIYF.

The genes are TRBV7-9 and TRBJ1-3; 8 positions agree with TRBD1. Per the germline V gene, CDR1 is SEHNR and CDR2 is FQNEAQ (reference sequence). Trimming took 5 bases from V and 6 from J; bases not matched to a gene: 9. This CDR3 spans 15 amino acids. As DNA, the CDR3 is TGTGCCAGCAGCCGCCTCTCGGGACAGGCAAACACCATATATTTT. The encoded protein is CASSRLSGQANTIYF. The full variable domain, its missing parts supplied by reference TRBV7-9 and TRBJ1-3, is DTGVSQNPRHKITKRGQNVTFRCDPISEHNRLYWYRQTLGQGPEFLTYFQNEAQLEKSRLLSDRFSAERPKGSFSTLEIQRTEQGDSAMYLCASSRLSGQANTIYFGEGSWLTVV.

The V gene is TRBV5-1, the J gene TRBJ1-1; TRBD1 might be the D (5 bases). Germline CDR1 and CDR2: SGHRS and YFSETQ. Trimming left V 2 bases short and J 2 bases short, with 7 bases between. The CDR3 totals 13 residues. For the CDR3, the DNA is TGCGCCAGCAGCTTAGGGGATAACACTGAAGCTTTCTTT. The encoded protein is CASSLGDNTEAFF.

This clone has just one count. This chain uses TRBV29-1 with TRBJ2-3; 8 nucleotides agree with TRBD2. The CDR3 has 14 residues. After removal of 7 bases from V and 6 bases from J, the junction contained 12 bases not matched to a gene. Germline V gene data show CDR1 as SQVTM and CDR2 as ANQGSEA. The CDR3 loop reads CSAEERAGEDTQYF. The CDR3 DNA reads TGCAGCGCCGAGGAGCGAGCGGGAGAGGATACGCAGTATTTT.

This sequence joins TRBV7-6 and TRBJ1-1; tentatively, D is TRBD1 (5 bases). With 5 bases removed from V and 5 bases from J, the gap between germline ends came to 21 bases. Germline loops: CDR1 SGHVS, CDR2 FNYEAQ. The CDR3 is 16 amino acids. CDR3 residues: CASSPSPLQGGTEAFF. CDR3 DNA: TGTGCCAGCAGCCCCTCCCCCCTGCAGGGAGGGACTGAAGCTTTCTTT.